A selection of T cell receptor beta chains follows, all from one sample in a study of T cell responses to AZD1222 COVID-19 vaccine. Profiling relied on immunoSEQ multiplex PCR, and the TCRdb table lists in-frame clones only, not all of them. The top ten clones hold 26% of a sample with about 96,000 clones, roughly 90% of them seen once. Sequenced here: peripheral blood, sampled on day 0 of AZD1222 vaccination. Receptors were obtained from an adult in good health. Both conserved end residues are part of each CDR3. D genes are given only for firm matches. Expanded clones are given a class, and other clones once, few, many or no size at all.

cdr3_nt: TGTGCCAGTAGGCAGGGCAATCAGCCCCAGCATTTT; cdr3_aa: CASRQGNQPQHF; j_call: TRBJ1-5; v_call: TRBV19; clone_size: -; cdr3_length: 12; d_call: -
cdr3_nt: TGTGCCAGCTCACCACCGGATTACAATGAGCAGTTCTTC; cdr3_aa: CASSPPDYNEQFF; j_call: TRBJ2-1; v_call: TRBV18; clone_size: -; cdr3_length: 13; d_call: -
cdr3_nt: TGTGCCGTCCTCTCCGGCACCTACGAGCAGTACTTC; cdr3_aa: CAVLSGTYEQYF; j_call: TRBJ2-7; v_call: TRBV28; clone_size: -; cdr3_length: 12; d_call: -
cdr3_nt: TGTGCCTGGAGCGAACTCGTAGAGAATGAGCAGTTCTTC; cdr3_aa: CAWSELVENEQFF; j_call: TRBJ2-1; v_call: TRBV30; clone_size: -; cdr3_length: 13; d_call: -
cdr3_nt: TGTGCCAGCAGGGGGACTAGCTCCTACGAGCAGTACTTC; cdr3_aa: CASRGTSSYEQYF; j_call: TRBJ2-7; v_call: TRBV5-4; clone_size: -; cdr3_length: 13; d_call: TRBD2
cdr3_nt: TGTGCCAGCAGCAAAGTAACGGACAGGGGGGAGCTAACACAAGAGACCCAGTACTTC; cdr3_aa: CASSKVTDRGELTQETQYF; j_call: TRBJ2-5; v_call: TRBV21-1; clone_size: -; cdr3_length: 19; d_call: -
cdr3_nt: TGTGCCACCTCAGGGACAGGGGGGATGAACACTGAAGCTTTCTTT; cdr3_aa: CATSGTGGMNTEAFF; j_call: TRBJ1-1; v_call: TRBV19; clone_size: -; cdr3_length: 15; d_call: TRBD1
cdr3_nt: TGTGCCAGCAGGGCGAGCGGGACGTACAATGAGCAGTTCTTC; cdr3_aa: CASRASGTYNEQFF; j_call: TRBJ2-1; v_call: TRBV28; clone_size: -; cdr3_length: 14; d_call: TRBD2
cdr3_nt: TGCAGCGGCAGGGGTCCCCTAGACTATGGCTACACCTTC; cdr3_aa: CSGRGPLDYGYTF; j_call: TRBJ1-2; v_call: TRBV29-1; clone_size: -; cdr3_length: 13; d_call: -
cdr3_nt: TGTGCCACCAGTGATTCCGGGACTAGCGGGAGGGCCGAGCAGTTCTTC; cdr3_aa: CATSDSGTSGRAEQFF; j_call: TRBJ2-1; v_call: TRBV24-1; clone_size: -; cdr3_length: 16; d_call: TRBD2
cdr3_nt: TGTGCCATCTCCGGGACAGGGCTCATCGAGCAGTACTTC; cdr3_aa: CAISGTGLIEQYF; j_call: TRBJ2-7; v_call: TRBV28; clone_size: -; cdr3_length: 13; d_call: TRBD1
cdr3_nt: TGTGCCAGCAGCTTGGAACTGCTCTATAATTCACCCCTCCACTTT; cdr3_aa: CASSLELLYNSPLHF; j_call: TRBJ1-6; v_call: TRBV5-5; clone_size: -; cdr3_length: 15; d_call: -
cdr3_nt: TGCAGCGTTGAATCCACGAGCCCCTACGAGCAGTACTTC; cdr3_aa: CSVESTSPYEQYF; j_call: TRBJ2-7; v_call: TRBV29-1; clone_size: -; cdr3_length: 13; d_call: -
cdr3_nt: TGTGCCAGCAGCACCCAACCATTGAACACTGAAGCTTTCTTT; cdr3_aa: CASSTQPLNTEAFF; j_call: TRBJ1-1; v_call: TRBV7-9; clone_size: -; cdr3_length: 14; d_call: -
cdr3_nt: TGCGCCAGCAGCCATAAGTGGGGACTAGCGGGTGAGCAGTTCTTC; cdr3_aa: CASSHKWGLAGEQFF; j_call: TRBJ2-1; v_call: TRBV4-3; clone_size: -; cdr3_length: 15; d_call: TRBD2
cdr3_nt: TGTGCCAGCAGTTACACTAGCGGGAGGACCTACGAGCAGTACTTC; cdr3_aa: CASSYTSGRTYEQYF; j_call: TRBJ2-7; v_call: TRBV2; clone_size: -; cdr3_length: 15; d_call: TRBD2
cdr3_nt: TGTGCCAGCAGCTTGGGGGACGAAGAGACCCAGTACTTC; cdr3_aa: CASSLGDEETQYF; j_call: TRBJ2-5; v_call: TRBV5-4; clone_size: -; cdr3_length: 13; d_call: -
cdr3_nt: TGTGCCAGCAGTGAAGTGGGGGTGAGAGCCAAAAACATTCAGTACTTC; cdr3_aa: CASSEVGVRAKNIQYF; j_call: TRBJ2-4; v_call: TRBV2; clone_size: -; cdr3_length: 16; d_call: -
cdr3_nt: TGTGCCAGCAGTATGTCCAACCAAAATGGCTACACCTTC; cdr3_aa: CASSMSNQNGYTF; j_call: TRBJ1-2; v_call: TRBV28; clone_size: few; cdr3_length: 13; d_call: -
cdr3_nt: TGTGCCAGCAGCTTAGCGCTACAACAAGAGACCCAGTACTTC; cdr3_aa: CASSLALQQETQYF; j_call: TRBJ2-5; v_call: TRBV7-2; clone_size: -; cdr3_length: 14; d_call: -
cdr3_nt: TGCGCCAGCAGCCCCGTCGGTGGTAATGAAAAACTGTTTTTT; cdr3_aa: CASSPVGGNEKLFF; j_call: TRBJ1-4; v_call: TRBV4-1; clone_size: -; cdr3_length: 14; d_call: -
cdr3_nt: TGTGCCAGCAGTGATACCCGGACAGGGAACACTGAAGCTTTCTTT; cdr3_aa: CASSDTRTGNTEAFF; j_call: TRBJ1-1; v_call: TRBV25-1; clone_size: -; cdr3_length: 15; d_call: TRBD1
cdr3_nt: TGTGCCACCCGCCGGTTTGCGGGGTCCTACGAGCAGTACTTC; cdr3_aa: CATRRFAGSYEQYF; j_call: TRBJ2-7; v_call: TRBV6-4; clone_size: -; cdr3_length: 14; d_call: -
cdr3_nt: TGTGCCAGCAGCCCTGGGGCAACCACCTACGAGCAGTACTTC; cdr3_aa: CASSPGATTYEQYF; j_call: TRBJ2-7; v_call: TRBV9; clone_size: -; cdr3_length: 14; d_call: -
cdr3_nt: TGTGCCAGAAGCGTAGGACCGGGACAGACTTACGAGCAGTACTTC; cdr3_aa: CARSVGPGQTYEQYF; j_call: TRBJ2-7; v_call: TRBV5-3; clone_size: few; cdr3_length: 15; d_call: TRBD1
cdr3_nt: TGTGCCAGCAGCTTAGATCGATACGAGCAGTACTTC; cdr3_aa: CASSLDRYEQYF; j_call: TRBJ2-7; v_call: TRBV11-2; clone_size: once; cdr3_length: 12; d_call: -
cdr3_nt: TGCAGCGTTGCCGGACTAGACTACAATGAGCAGTTCTTC; cdr3_aa: CSVAGLDYNEQFF; j_call: TRBJ2-1; v_call: TRBV29-1; clone_size: -; cdr3_length: 13; d_call: TRBD2
cdr3_nt: TGTGCCAGCAGTGACTCCCGGCTAGCGGTAAGACCCTACGAGCAGTACTTC; cdr3_aa: CASSDSRLAVRPYEQYF; j_call: TRBJ2-7; v_call: TRBV6-4; clone_size: -; cdr3_length: 17; d_call: TRBD2
cdr3_nt: TGTGCCAGCCATGAGACAGGGCTCGGGACCGGGGAGCTGTTTTTT; cdr3_aa: CASHETGLGTGELFF; j_call: TRBJ2-2; v_call: TRBV2; clone_size: -; cdr3_length: 15; d_call: TRBD1
cdr3_nt: TGCAGCGTTGAAGTTGGGGGTATTGTAAACACCATATATTTT; cdr3_aa: CSVEVGGIVNTIYF; j_call: TRBJ1-3; v_call: TRBV29-1; clone_size: -; cdr3_length: 14; d_call: -
cdr3_nt: TGTGCCAGCAGTGCTGGGACTAGCGGACCCACAGATACGCAGTATTTT; cdr3_aa: CASSAGTSGPTDTQYF; j_call: TRBJ2-3; v_call: TRBV28; clone_size: once; cdr3_length: 16; d_call: TRBD2
cdr3_nt: TGCGCCAGCAGCAAAGGGGGGAACACTGAAGCTTTCTTT; cdr3_aa: CASSKGGNTEAFF; j_call: TRBJ1-1; v_call: TRBV5-1; clone_size: -; cdr3_length: 13; d_call: -
cdr3_nt: TGTGCCAGCAGTTACAAGGGACCTCGAAACACTGAAGCTTTCTTT; cdr3_aa: CASSYKGPRNTEAFF; j_call: TRBJ1-1; v_call: TRBV6-2/TRBV6-3; clone_size: -; cdr3_length: 15; d_call: -
cdr3_nt: TGTGCCAGCACCTACAGGGAAGGGGATGGCTACACCTTC; cdr3_aa: CASTYREGDGYTF; j_call: TRBJ1-2; v_call: TRBV7-9; clone_size: -; cdr3_length: 13; d_call: -
cdr3_nt: TGCGCCAGCAGCTTGGCCTTAGGGGGTGGTGAAAAACTGTTTTTT; cdr3_aa: CASSLALGGGEKLFF; j_call: TRBJ1-4; v_call: TRBV5-1; clone_size: -; cdr3_length: 15; d_call: -
cdr3_nt: TGTGCCAGCAGTTCCCCCACTAGCGGGAGGCACTACGAGCAGTACTTC; cdr3_aa: CASSSPTSGRHYEQYF; j_call: TRBJ2-7; v_call: TRBV28; clone_size: -; cdr3_length: 16; d_call: TRBD2
cdr3_nt: TGTGCCAGCAGTCCCTCGGGTCTAGCGGGCACCTACGAGCAGTACTTC; cdr3_aa: CASSPSGLAGTYEQYF; j_call: TRBJ2-7; v_call: TRBV6-2/TRBV6-3; clone_size: -; cdr3_length: 16; d_call: TRBD2
cdr3_nt: TGTGCCACCGTCCCCGAAACCGGGGAGCTGTTTTTT; cdr3_aa: CATVPETGELFF; j_call: TRBJ2-2; v_call: TRBV24-1; clone_size: -; cdr3_length: 12; d_call: -
cdr3_nt: TGTGCCAGCAGTTTAACGAGCAGGGGGCGCGACTATGGCTACACCTTC; cdr3_aa: CASSLTSRGRDYGYTF; j_call: TRBJ1-2; v_call: TRBV27; clone_size: -; cdr3_length: 16; d_call: TRBD1
cdr3_nt: TGTGCCATCAGTGAGTTCGGGACACCCGACGGGCAGCCCCAGCATTTT; cdr3_aa: CAISEFGTPDGQPQHF; j_call: TRBJ1-5; v_call: TRBV10-3; clone_size: -; cdr3_length: 16; d_call: -
cdr3_nt: TGTGCCAGCTCAGCCTCGGGGGGTGATGAGCAGTTCTTC; cdr3_aa: CASSASGGDEQFF; j_call: TRBJ2-1; v_call: TRBV18; clone_size: few; cdr3_length: 13; d_call: TRBD2
cdr3_nt: TGTGCCAGTAGACCAATAGAGGGGGGGGCAGATACGCAGTATTTT; cdr3_aa: CASRPIEGGADTQYF; j_call: TRBJ2-3; v_call: TRBV19; clone_size: -; cdr3_length: 15; d_call: -
cdr3_nt: TGTGCCAGTAGTGGGTTGGACAGGATAAAGCCCCAGCATTTT; cdr3_aa: CASSGLDRIKPQHF; j_call: TRBJ1-5; v_call: TRBV19; clone_size: few; cdr3_length: 14; d_call: TRBD1
cdr3_nt: TGTGCCAGCAGCCCTCCAAGGAGGATGGGGGGCTACACCTTC; cdr3_aa: CASSPPRRMGGYTF; j_call: TRBJ1-2; v_call: TRBV7-9; clone_size: -; cdr3_length: 14; d_call: -
cdr3_nt: TGTGCCAGTAGTACCGCCACTAGCGCTAACACCGGGGAGCTGTTTTTT; cdr3_aa: CASSTATSANTGELFF; j_call: TRBJ2-2; v_call: TRBV19; clone_size: few; cdr3_length: 16; d_call: TRBD2
cdr3_nt: TGTGCCAGCAGTATGCTGACTAGCGGGACAACCGGGGAGCTGTTTTTT; cdr3_aa: CASSMLTSGTTGELFF; j_call: TRBJ2-2; v_call: TRBV27; clone_size: -; cdr3_length: 16; d_call: TRBD2